This TCR beta chain appears in the sequencing data of a study of blood T cell repertoires in COVID-19. Study context: Sites across the United States, Italy and Spain contributed samples from acute and convalescent COVID-19. From T cells, B-cell-depleted T cells, or PBMCs came the material, which was cDNA or gDNA.

V was clipped by 5 bases and J by 7 bases; unmatched bases: 12. The CDR3 has 15 residues. CDR1 SGHTA and CDR2 FQGNSA come from the germline V gene. Per the original data handling: Reference gene primer amplification in the assay estimated nucleated cell counts. Generated by immunoSEQ multiplex PCR, the TCRdb table keeps only in-frame clones and is missing some. For V, J and clone size, that table is used; D and trimming come from the DNA. The sample records fewer than 200,000 clones, 79% being singletons. The Seattle patients, enrolled during active infection, were followed longitudinally. The V gene is TRBV7-2, the J gene TRBJ2-3; 7 nucleotides match TRBD2. The origin of this receptor is a woman aged 60 to 75 with COVID-19, enrolled during active disease. The specimen was peripheral blood. CDR3 protein: CASSRELLATHTQYF. The CDR3 coding sequence is TGTGCCAGCAGCCGCGAGCTACTAGCGACGCATACGCAGTATTTT. Full variable domain (remainder filled in from reference TRBV7-2 and TRBJ2-3): GAGVSQSPSNKVTEKGKDVELRCDPISGHTALYWYRQSLGQGLEFLIYFQGNSAPDKSGLPSDRFSAERTGGSVSTLTIQRTQQEDSAVYLCASSRELLATHTQYFGPGTRLTVL.